The sequence of this TCR beta chain was determined in a study of tumor-infiltrating lymphocytes in primary liver carcinoma. Total RNA (roughly 530 ng) served as template for TCR beta cDNA synthesis primed by a constant-region primer. Investigators got TCR beta libraries out of three nested multiplex PCR rounds, done with slightly modified ARM-PCR. Running 10 cycles apiece, the first two PCR rounds relied on TRBV1-TRBV30 forward primers together with a C-beta reverse primer. TCRdb reprocessed the multiplex PCR reads with MiXCR, giving one entry per CDR3 protein. The data show 50,000 or so distinct CDR3 sequences, around 77% seen once. The CDR3 is made up of 12 amino acids. Germline values: CDR1 SGHRS, CDR2 YFSETQ. Notes on this clonotype: Since the CDR3 does not end with the conserved phenylalanine or tryptophan, this likely comes from a read error.

Total RNA and DNA came together from approximately 20-30 mg of bulk tissue without cell sorting. The J gene is TRBJ2-1, the V gene TRBV5-1, with D possibly being TRBD2 (6 bases). The receptor comes from a man aged 40-50 years with primary liver carcinoma and hepatitis B virus infection. The source material was liver tumor tissue from sampling region 5. Subset specified: tumor region T5, tumor centre. CDR3 in DNA: TGCGCCAACAGCTTGGAGGGTAATGAGCAGTTCCTC. This gives the protein CANSLEGNEQFL.